Sequencing of this T cell receptor beta chain was carried out in a study of blood T cell repertoires in COVID-19. A remark on this clone: Within the sample, other DNA sequences also encode this same CDR3.

Assay used: immunoSEQ multiplex PCR; TCRdb lists only in-frame clones, some missing. The repertoire consists of fewer than 250,000 clones, with 88% occurring once and the leading ten covering less than 1.5%. The germline V gene encodes CDR1 GTSNPN and CDR2 SVGIG (reference sequence). The ends lost 1 base at V and 4 bases at J; junction bases unmatched: 3. The CDR3 is 14 residues long. This receptor was obtained from a man in his thirties or forties with acute or convalescent COVID-19. Sequencing was carried out using peripheral blood. The rearrangement uses TRBV30 and TRBJ2-1; 8 nucleotides match TRBD2. CDR3: CAWSGLAGYNEQFF. The CDR3 coding sequence is TGTGCCTGGAGTGGATTAGCGGGATACAATGAGCAGTTCTTC.